These 26 T cell receptor beta chains originate from one sample sequenced in a study of T cell clonotyping in hematopoietic cell transplantation. Sequencing was performed with immunoSEQ multiplex PCR; in TCRdb, only in-frame clones are kept and a portion is missing. Among fewer than 6,500 clones listed, 77% were seen once. Source: PBMCs, taken 100 days after allogeneic stem cell transplant. The receptor set was obtained from a female patient in her 30s who had an allogeneic stem cell transplant, so the T cells may come from the graft donor. Some clones in this sample may be carry-over from other donors' samples.

This sequence joins TRBV5-6 and TRBJ2-5; a weak D match, TRBD2 (6 bases). V dropped 4 bases and J dropped 9 bases, with 16 bases sitting between them. In germline, CDR1 is SGHDT, CDR2 YYEEEE. The CDR3 covers 13 residues. CDR3 sequence reads: CASSSVSGTAQYF. The CDR3 DNA sequence: TGTGCCAGCAGCAGCGTTAGCGGCACGGCCCAGTACTTC.

The chain employs TRBV5-8 and TRBJ1-2, with 7 positions matching TRBD1. With 4 bases clipped from V and 1 base from J, the junction kept 10 bases outside the gene matches. In germline, CDR1 is SGHTS, CDR2 YDEGEE. The CDR3 loop spans 16 amino acids. CDR3 nucleotide sequence: TGTGCCAGCAGCCAATTAGACAGGGTAGATAACTATGGCTACACCTTC. Protein product: CASSQLDRVDNYGYTF.

The CDR3 DNA reads TGTGCCAGCAGTTACTCTCCTCCGTCCTCTGGAAACACCATATATTTT. Translation gives CASSYSPPSSGNTIYF. This sequence joins TRBV6-6 and TRBJ1-3; D is unclear. Looked up from germline, CDR1 is MNHNY and CDR2 is SVGAGI (reference sequence). This CDR3 comprises 16 residues. The germline V and J ends were trimmed by 0 bases and 0 bases, with 9 bases remaining between them.

This clone was detected only a few times. The chain combines TRBV6-5 with TRBJ1-1, with TRBD1 matching 8 bases. J lost 5 bases, V lost 6 bases, and 8 bases had no gene match. Germline CDR1 MNHEY, CDR2 SVGAGI. This CDR3 contains 14 residues. In DNA, the CDR3 is TGTGCCAGCAGGCGACAGGGGATGAGGACTGAAGCTTTCTTT. Translating gives CASRRQGMRTEAFF.

V gene TRBV30 combines with J gene TRBJ1-1, with no clear D. The CDR3 has 12 residues. Trimming cost V 4 bases and J 3 bases, with 9 bases left between them. Looked up from germline, CDR1 is GTSNPN and CDR2 is SVGIG (reference sequence). DNA of the CDR3: TGTGCCTGGACTAGGACCTACACTGAAGCTTTCTTT. Amino acids: CAWTRTYTEAFF.

This clone rates as large. The CDR3 nucleotides read TGTGCCAGCAGCCAATTAGACAGGGTAGATAACTATGGCTACACCTTC. Amino acids: CASSQLDRVDNYGYTF. This chain links TRBV4-2 with TRBJ1-2, with 7 nucleotides matching TRBD1. The CDR3 runs 16 residues. Germline V gene sequence: CDR1 LGHNA, CDR2 YNFKEQ. V was clipped by 2 bases and J by 1 base; unmatched bases: 7.

This clone showed up just a few times. V usage is TRBV11-3 and J usage is TRBJ1-5; D unresolved. The germline V and J ends were trimmed by 5 bases and 0 bases, with 17 bases remaining between them. The CDR3 contains 17 residues. Looked up from germline, CDR1 is SGHNT and CDR2 is YENEEA. The CDR3 DNA reads TGTGCCAGCAGCACCCCCCACACGAACCATAGCAATCAGCCCCAGCATTTT. Its protein is CASSTPHTNHSNQPQHF.

This chain links TRBV19 with TRBJ1-1, with D hard to call. The V gene lost 3 bases and the J gene lost 4 bases, with 12 bases spanning the gap. Germline V gene lookup returns CDR1 LNHDA and CDR2 SQIVND (reference sequence). This CDR3 comprises 14 residues. The CDR3 bases are TGTGCCAGTAGTATTGAGAAGGACCCCACTGAAGCTTTCTTT. Translation gives CASSIEKDPTEAFF.

The chain has TRBV7-3 and TRBJ2-1; 7 positions agree with TRBD2. The CDR3 consists of 17 residues. The V segment lost 1 base and the J segment 7 bases; nucleotides outside the gene matches: 13. Germline-derived CDR1 and CDR2 are SGHTA and FQGTGA. CDR3: CASSLIGASGGGNEQFF. The CDR3 nucleotides read TGTGCCAGCAGCTTAATAGGGGCTAGCGGCGGGGGTAATGAGCAGTTCTTC. Together with reference TRBV7-3 and TRBJ2-1, the CDR3 gives the full variable domain: GAGVSQTPSNKVTEKGKYVELRCDPISGHTALYWYRQSLGQGPEFLIYFQGTGAADDSGLPNDRFFAVRPEGSVSTLKIQRTERGDSAVYLCASSLIGASGGGNEQFFGPGTRLTVL.

This clone was found a few times. V gene TRBV7-2 combines with J gene TRBJ1-5; TRBD1 aligns across 8 bases. V lost 1 base and J lost 11; bases outside the gene matches: 4. Germline assignment: CDR1 SGHTA and CDR2 FQGNSA. The CDR3 consists of 13 residues. Here the CDR3 reads CASSLEQGATQHF. The CDR3 coding sequence is TGTGCCAGCAGCTTAGAGCAGGGGGCGACCCAGCATTTT.

The chain is built from TRBV30 and TRBJ1-6; 7 nucleotides agree with TRBD1. CDR1 is GTSNPN and CDR2 is SVGIG in the germline V gene (reference sequence). The CDR3 length is 14 residues. J lost 7 bases, V lost 1 base, and 4 bases had no gene match. In DNA, the CDR3 is TGTGCCTGGAGTGACAGGGGTTACAATTCACCCCTCCACTTT. Translated, it gives CAWSDRGYNSPLHF.

The chain has TRBV25-1 and TRBJ1-1; no clear D gene. Germline assignment: CDR1 MGHDK and CDR2 SYGVNS. V shed 7 bases and J shed 6 bases, with 15 bases lying between them. The CDR3 is made up of 13 amino acids. CDR3 sequence: CASTGPRGPEAFF. In DNA, the CDR3 is TGTGCCAGCACTGGACCCCGAGGCCCTGAAGCTTTCTTT.

This clone has only a few counts. The chain employs TRBV15 and TRBJ2-2; TRBD1 matches at 9 bases. CDR1 is LNHNV, CDR2 YYDKDF, per germline (reference sequence). The V and J ends lost 6 bases and 5 bases, in that order; junction bases with no gene match: 7. There are 15 residues in the CDR3. The CDR3 loop is CATSARDRDTGELFF. CDR3 sequence (DNA): TGTGCCACCAGTGCCCGGGACAGGGATACCGGGGAGCTGTTTTTT.

CDR3 region: CSVSGTGVYNEQFF. CDR3 DNA sequence: TGCAGCGTCTCCGGGACAGGGGTATACAATGAGCAGTTCTTC. The chain links TRBV29-1 to TRBJ2-1; 10 bases fit TRBD1. The germline V gene encodes CDR1 SQVTM and CDR2 ANQGSEA. With V trimmed by 6 bases and J by 4 bases, 6 bases remained unmatched. The CDR3 sequence is 14 residues long.

CDR3 DNA: TGTGCCAGCTCATCGGGCGCTAACACTGAAGCTTTCTTT. Its translation: CASSSGANTEAFF. V and J are TRBV18 and TRBJ1-1; D gene uncertain. Germline V gene lookup returns CDR1 KGHSH and CDR2 LQKENI. The ends were cut back, 5 bases at V and 2 bases at J, with 9 bases in the middle. The CDR3 has 13 residues. Together with reference TRBV18 and TRBJ1-1, the CDR3 gives the full variable domain: NAGVMQNPRHLVRRRGQEARLRCSPMKGHSHVYWYRQLPEEGLKFMVYLQKENIIDESGMPKERFSAEFPKEGPSILRIQQVVRGDSAAYFCASSSGANTEAFFGQGTRLTVV.

The chain uses TRBV4-3 and TRBJ1-2; a weak D match, TRBD1 (5 bases). The CDR3 has 15 amino acids. Trimming left V 4 bases short and J 5 bases short, with 17 bases between. Germline V gives CDR1 LGHNA, CDR2 YSLEER. The CDR3 sequence: CASSLRGQGMYGYTF. DNA of the CDR3: TGCGCCAGCAGCCTTAGGGGCCAGGGAATGTATGGCTACACCTTC.

The J gene is TRBJ2-5, the V gene TRBV30; 9 nucleotides agree with TRBD1. The germline V gene encodes CDR1 GTSNPN and CDR2 SVGIG (reference sequence). The CDR3 contains 14 residues. The V and J ends lost 1 base and 5 bases, in that order; junction bases with no gene match: 5. The CDR3 here is CAWSEQGAEETQYF. The CDR3 nucleotides read TGTGCCTGGAGTGAACAGGGGGCGGAGGAGACCCAGTACTTC.

This chain links TRBV27 with TRBJ1-2; D remains unclear. V was cut by 0 bases and J by 7 bases, with 12 bases left in between. Germline V gene data show CDR1 as MNHEY and CDR2 as SMNVEV (reference sequence). The CDR3 is 14 amino acids. The CDR3 sequence: CASSLSGSTSGYTF. In DNA form, the CDR3 reads TGTGCCAGCAGTTTATCCGGCTCTACAAGTGGCTACACCTTC.

Written as DNA, the CDR3 is TGTGCCAGCACCCCCAGGAGCGGGGAGCTGTTTTTT. Residues: CASTPRSGELFF. V usage is TRBV13 and J usage is TRBJ2-2; D remains unclear. The CDR3 is 12 residues long. Germline-derived CDR1 and CDR2 are PRHDT and FYEKMQ (reference sequence). V was clipped by 7 bases and J by 7 bases, with 10 bases between them.

This chain uses TRBV4-1 with TRBJ2-7, with TRBD2 identical over 10 bases. Germline-derived CDR1 and CDR2 are MGHRA and YSYEKL. This CDR3 has 15 residues. V shed 5 bases and J 1 base; nucleotides not matched to a gene: 5. CDR3 coding DNA: TGCGCCAGCAGCGCCCGGACTAGCGGATCCTACGAGCAGTACTTC. It yields the protein CASSARTSGSYEQYF.

This chain links TRBV2 with TRBJ2-7; D gene ambiguous. Trimming took 2 bases from V and 5 from J, leaving 4 bases between them. CDR3 length: 11 residues. The germline CDR1 and CDR2 sequences are SNHLY and FYNNEI. The CDR3 DNA reads as TGTGCCAGCAGTGAATCGGACGAGCAGTACTTC. It translates to CASSESDEQYF.

The chain carries TRBV4-1 and TRBJ2-7; D might be TRBD1 (5 bases). The germline V gene has CDR1 MGHRA and CDR2 YSYEKL. The V gene lost 6 bases and the J gene lost 6 bases, with 21 bases spanning the gap. CDR3 length: 15 amino acids. The CDR3 spells CASRFLSEGRGEQYF. CDR3 DNA sequence: TGCGCCAGCAGATTTCTTTCCGAAGGAAGGGGCGAGCAGTACTTC.

This chain links TRBV2 with TRBJ2-7; D unclear. Trimming shortened V by 5 bases and J by 0 bases, and 11 bases separated the two germline ends. Per germline, CDR1 SNHLY and CDR2 FYNNEI. The CDR3 is 14 residues long. DNA of the CDR3: TGTGCCAGCAGTCCGGACCCCTACTCCTACGAGCAGTACTTC. It encodes CASSPDPYSYEQYF. Supplemented by reference TRBV2 and TRBJ2-7, the full variable domain reads EPEVTQTPSHQVTQMGQEVILRCVPISNHLYFYWYRQILGQKVEFLVSFYNNEISEKSEIFDDQFSVERPDGSNFTLKIRSTKLEDSAMYFCASSPDPYSYEQYFGPGTRLTVT.

V gene TRBV2 combines with J gene TRBJ2-1; 9 positions match TRBD1. The CDR3 covers 17 residues. CDR1 and CDR2 (germline): SNHLY, FYNNEI. With V trimmed by 5 bases and J by 1 base, 9 bases remained unmatched. CDR3 region: CASSPGTGIRSYNEQFF. As DNA, the CDR3 is TGTGCCAGCAGTCCCGGGACAGGGATTAGGTCCTACAATGAGCAGTTCTTC.

The V call is TRBV5-6, the J call TRBJ1-5, with D possibly matching TRBD1 (6 bases). The CDR3 extends over 15 amino acids. The V and J ends lost 3 bases and 2 bases respectively, with 12 bases between them. Germline CDR1 reads SGHDT; CDR2 reads YYEEEE. Here the CDR3 DNA reads TGTGCCAGCAGCTGGGGGGCGGGGGGCAATCAGCCCCAGCATTTT. Residues: CASSWGAGGNQPQHF.

The rearrangement joins TRBV29-1 to TRBJ1-1; 8 bases agree with TRBD1. This CDR3 has 13 residues. V shed 7 bases, J shed 2 bases, and the junction held 6 bases outside the gene matches. Looked up from germline, CDR1 is SQVTM and CDR2 is ANQGSEA. CDR3 sequence: CSGRQGRNTEAFF. Here the CDR3 DNA reads TGCAGCGGCCGACAGGGGCGAAACACTGAAGCTTTCTTT. Looking up the rest from reference TRBV29-1 and TRBJ1-1 gives the full variable domain: SAVISQKPSRDICQRGTSLTIQCQVDSQVTMMFWYRQQPGQSLTLIATANQGSEATYESGFVIDKFPISRPNLTFSTLTVSNMSPEDSSIYLCSGRQGRNTEAFFGQGTRLTVV.